This T cell receptor (beta chain) was observed in a study of T cells in Graves' hyperthyroidism and ophthalmopathy. Patients with uncontrolled infections, other autoimmune diseases, pregnancy or lactation were excluded. The diagnoses drew upon clinical symptoms, serum thyroxine and TRAb, thyroid ultrasound and orbital computed tomography. This clonotype was seen many times. No antigen is known for it. Amplification targeted TCR beta CDR3 regions from RNA transcripts. Carried out on the TCR CDR3, a first-round RT-PCR used the HTBI primer set. Each CDR3 protein gets one entry after TCRdb re-called the multiplex PCR reads with MiXCR. Among 730,000 or so distinct CDR3 sequences, approximately 19% were seen once, and the ten largest hold roughly a sixth. Germline V gives CDR1 SEHNR, CDR2 FQNEAQ (reference sequence). Trimming at V came to 4 bases and at J to 9 bases, leaving 6 bases not matched to a gene. This CDR3 comprises 15 residues.

Study-level findings and limits: Ophthalmopathy and stable hyperthyroidism were separated by a 13 V-J model. Within blood appeared most thyroid clonotypes that had expanded above 0.001.

Sequences were obtained from blood. This receptor was taken from a woman in her fifties or sixties with Graves' hyperthyroidism that later progressed to Graves' ophthalmopathy. V gene TRBV7-9 combines with J gene TRBJ2-1; 13 bases align to TRBD2. The CDR3 DNA reads as TGTGCCAGCAGCTCCGGACTAGCGGGGGCGGGTGAGCAGTTCTTC. As protein: CASSSGLAGAGEQFF. Drawing the rest from reference TRBV7-9 and TRBJ2-1, the complete variable domain is DTGVSQNPRHKITKRGQNVTFRCDPISEHNRLYWYRQTLGQGPEFLTYFQNEAQLEKSRLLSDRFSAERPKGSFSTLEIQRTEQGDSAMYLCASSSGLAGAGEQFFGPGTRLTVL.